The 32 T cell receptor beta chains below all came from one sample that was sequenced in a study of low-dose radiotherapy and immunotherapy resistance in tumors. With TRAV- and TRBV-specific primers, first-strand cDNA was made, covering the alpha and beta chains. TCRs were put through 20 PCR cycles of amplification with Phusion. A constant-region primer and the V-primer adapter served as the primer pair. Each CDR3 protein is one row after TCRdb ran MiXCR on the reads. The data hold more than 7,000 distinct CDR3 sequences, with roughly half observed a single time. These receptors originate from a human donor with advanced metastatic prostate, ovarian, gallbladder or colorectal cancer (not recorded which). This table probably holds off-target reads from a library built for another chain.

This chain links TRBV4-2 with TRBJ2-7, with D perhaps matching TRBD2 (6 bases). The ends were cut back, 3 bases at V and 8 bases at J, with 20 bases in the middle. The V gene's germline CDR1 is LGHNA and CDR2 YNFKEQ. This CDR3 contains 15 residues. The CDR3 protein is CASSHARLEVDKQYF. CDR3 DNA sequence: TGTGCCAGCAGCCACGCCAGACTAGAAGTAGATAAGCAGTACTTC.

This clonotype occurred once. The V gene is TRBV2, the J gene TRBJ2-1; D gene unclear. Germline CDR1 reads SNHLY; CDR2 reads FYNNEI. The CDR3 is made up of 14 amino acids. Trimming cost V 4 bases and J 0 bases, with 7 bases left between them. CDR3 sequence (DNA): TGTGCCAGCAGTGTTAGGAGCTCCTACAATGAGCAGTTCTTC. This codes for CASSVRSSYNEQFF. Together with reference TRBV2 and TRBJ2-1, the CDR3 gives the full variable domain: EPEVTQTPSHQVTQMGQEVILRCVPISNHLYFYWYRQILGQKVEFLVSFYNNEISEKSEIFDDQFSVERPDGSNFTLKIRSTKLEDSAMYFCASSVRSSYNEQFFGPGTRLTVL.

This chain uses TRBV7-9 with TRBJ1-3; D uncertain. Trimming removed 1 base from V and 0 bases from J, with 7 bases in between. The CDR3 totals 15 residues. CDR1 SEHNR and CDR2 FQNEAQ come from the germline V gene (reference sequence). In nucleotides, the CDR3 is TGTGCCAGCAGCTTAGTCGGGAGCTCTGGAAACACCATATATTTT. Protein: CASSLVGSSGNTIYF.

This clonotype is judged large (0.1 to 1%). DNA of the CDR3: TGTGCCAGCAGCCGAGGCAGCTTCTATGGCTACACCTTC. Protein: CASSRGSFYGYTF. The J gene is TRBJ1-2, the V gene TRBV3-1; D unresolved. The CDR3 runs 13 residues. Deletions cut 4 bases from V and 4 bases from J, with 10 bases between. The germline V gene encodes CDR1 LGHDT and CDR2 YNNKEL (reference sequence).

V usage is TRBV6-5 and J usage is TRBJ2-2; tentatively, D is TRBD2 (5 bases). CDR1 MNHEY and CDR2 SVGAGI come from the germline V gene. The CDR3 consists of 14 residues. The ends were cut back, 6 bases at V and 5 bases at J, with 13 bases in the middle. The DNA of the CDR3 is TGTGCCAGCAGCCTCGGAGAGGGAACCGGGGAGCTGTTTTTT. Translating it yields CASSLGEGTGELFF.

This clonotype has a handful of counts. The rearrangement uses TRBV21-1 and TRBJ2-3. TRBV21-1 is tagged as a pseudogene. CDR3 length: 14 amino acids. The CDR3 here is CASSKGSGTDTQYF. DNA for the CDR3: TGTGCCAGCAGCAAAGGCTCTGGCACAGATACGCAGTATTTT.

The CDR3 protein is CASSGGQGQYTEAFF. CDR3 nucleotides: TGCGCCAGCAGCGGGGGACAGGGTCAGTACACTGAAGCTTTCTTT. The rearrangement joins TRBV5-1 to TRBJ1-1, with 9 bases aligning to TRBD1. CDR3 length equals 15 residues. CDR1 is SGHRS and CDR2 is YFSETQ in the germline V gene. Unmatched junction bases numbered 7, after V lost 4 bases and J lost 3 bases.

The V gene is TRBV10-3, the J gene TRBJ2-1; perhaps TRBD2 as D (6 bases). CDR3 length equals 16 residues. The ends were cut back, 0 bases at V and 6 bases at J, with 15 bases in the middle. CDR1 and CDR2 (germline): ENHRY, SYGVKD. The CDR3 DNA reads TGTGCCATCAGTGAGTCCCCGAGCTCCGGGGGCAATGAGCAGTTCTTC. Its translation: CAISESPSSGGNEQFF.

The DNA of the CDR3 is TGTGCCAGCAGCTTGAGCGGGGGGGCTTACAATGAGCAGTTCTTC. It specifies CASSLSGGAYNEQFF. The gene calls are TRBV5-4 and TRBJ2-1, with TRBD2 matching 10 bases. The length of the CDR3 is 15 residues. V was pared by 1 base and J by 4 bases, with 2 bases of the junction left unmatched. CDR1 and CDR2 (germline): SGHNT, YYREEE (reference sequence).

The genes are TRBV28 and TRBJ2-7; D gene uncertain. CDR1 is MDHEN and CDR2 is SYDVKM in the germline V gene. The germline V and J ends were trimmed by 6 bases and 2 bases, with 8 bases remaining between them. This CDR3 is built from 12 residues. CDR3 coding DNA: TGTGCCAGCAGGAAATATACCTACGAGCAGTACTTC. This sequence encodes CASRKYTYEQYF.

Here the CDR3 reads CASGHTGELFF. CDR3 DNA sequence: TGCGCCAGCGGCCACACCGGGGAGCTGTTTTTT. The V and J genes are TRBV5-1 and TRBJ2-2; D gene unclear. This CDR3 contains 11 residues. Between the trimmed V and J ends, which lost 7 bases and 3 bases, there was a span of 4 bases. CDR1 and CDR2 (germline): SGHRS, YFSETQ.

This chain links TRBV6-5 with TRBJ2-3; 11 bases match TRBD2. The V segment lost 4 bases and the J segment 5 bases; nucleotides outside the gene matches: 8. Germline CDR1 MNHEY, CDR2 SVGAGI. CDR3 length equals 16 residues. CDR3 in amino acids: CASSLGASGGIDTQYF. The CDR3, as DNA: TGTGCCAGCAGTTTAGGGGCTAGCGGGGGGATAGATACGCAGTATTTT.

This clonotype was observed a single time. This chain links TRBV10-3 with TRBJ2-2; tentatively, D is TRBD1 (5 bases). CDR3 length: 15 amino acids. CDR1 and CDR2 (germline): ENHRY, SYGVKD. Trimming removed 8 bases at V and 1 base at J, with 14 bases between. The CDR3: CAIGKARGNTGELFF. CDR3 nucleotides: TGTGCCATCGGGAAGGCAAGGGGGAACACCGGGGAGCTGTTTTTT.

V is TRBV4-1 and J is TRBJ2-2; D possibly uses TRBD1 or TRBD2 (5 bases each). The germline V gene encodes CDR1 MGHRA and CDR2 YSYEKL. Trimming removed 3 bases at V and 6 bases at J, with 11 bases between. The CDR3 runs to 14 residues. This CDR3 reads CASSQWGYSGELFF. The CDR3 nucleotides are TGCGCCAGCAGCCAGTGGGGGTACTCCGGGGAGCTGTTTTTT.

This clonotype was counted between two and nine times. V is TRBV2 and J is TRBJ1-1; 7 bases fit TRBD1. CDR1 and CDR2 from the germline V gene are SNHLY and FYNNEI. V was clipped by 6 bases and J by 7 bases; unmatched bases: 2. The length of the CDR3 is 11 residues. For the CDR3, the DNA is TGTGCCAGCAGGTACAGGGGTGAAGCTTTCTTT. It is translated as CASRYRGEAFF.

This clonotype was counted a few times. The chain uses TRBV5-1 and TRBJ2-7; a weak D match, TRBD1 (6 bases). Germline CDR1 SGHRS, CDR2 YFSETQ. Between the trimmed V and J ends, which lost 0 bases and 2 bases, there was a span of 9 bases. CDR3 length: 14 residues. The CDR3 region is CASSLEGVPYEQYF. DNA for the CDR3: TGCGCCAGCAGCTTGGAGGGGGTCCCCTACGAGCAGTACTTC.

This chain connects TRBV20-1 to TRBJ2-5, with a tentative D call TRBD1 (6 bases). V gave up 0 bases and J gave up 4 bases, with 15 bases separating them. This CDR3 has 15 amino acids. The germline gives CDR1 DFQATT, CDR2 SNEGSKA (reference sequence). The CDR3 sequence is CSARDFGRGRETQYF. The CDR3 DNA reads TGCAGTGCTAGAGATTTTGGCAGGGGCCGAGAGACCCAGTACTTC.

The chain employs TRBV5-1 and TRBJ1-1; TRBD1 might be the D (5 bases). The germline V and J ends were trimmed by 3 bases and 5 bases, with 14 bases remaining between them. The germline V gene encodes CDR1 SGHRS and CDR2 YFSETQ. The CDR3 loop spans 14 amino acids. The CDR3 sequence is CASSSPLGETEAFF. The CDR3, as DNA: TGCGCCAGCAGCTCCCCTCTAGGGGAGACTGAAGCTTTCTTT.

The genes are TRBV9 and TRBJ2-2, with 8 bases aligning to TRBD1. V was pared by 6 bases and J by 6 bases, with 13 bases of the junction left unmatched. This CDR3 has 16 residues. Germline V gene data show CDR1 as SGDLS and CDR2 as YYNGEE. The CDR3 DNA reads as TGTGCCAGCACCAAGGATCGAGCAGGGGGCTCCGGGGAGCTGTTTTTT. It is translated as CASTKDRAGGSGELFF.

V usage is TRBV5-1 and J usage is TRBJ1-2, with 8 bases identical to TRBD1. The V and J ends lost 4 bases and 4 bases, in that order; junction bases with no gene match: 6. Germline values: CDR1 SGHRS, CDR2 YFSETQ. The CDR3 consists of 14 residues. The CDR3 sequence is CASSNRTGIYGYTF. In DNA, the CDR3 is TGCGCCAGCAGCAATCGGACAGGGATCTATGGCTACACCTTC.

Within the sample, this clonotype is medium-sized. This chain joins TRBV2 and TRBJ2-7; TRBD2 might be the D (5 bases). V was cut by 2 bases and J by 2 bases, with 13 bases left in between. Germline loops: CDR1 SNHLY, CDR2 FYNNEI. The CDR3 has 15 amino acids. CDR3 DNA: TGTGCCAGCAGTGAATCCTTGGGAGTCACCTACGAGCAGTACTTC. It yields the protein CASSESLGVTYEQYF.

The genes are TRBV12-3 or TRBV12-4 and TRBJ2-1, with 7 bases matching TRBD2. This CDR3 has 15 residues. The junction had 4 bases not matched to a gene; V was cut back by 4 bases and J by 1 base. The DNA of the CDR3 is TGTGCCAGCAGTTACACGGGGGGTTCCTACAATGAGCAGTTCTTC. Its translation: CASSYTGGSYNEQFF.

This chain connects TRBV18 to TRBJ2-5; unclear D gene. Germline V gene data show CDR1 as KGHSH and CDR2 as LQKENI. Trimming took off 6 bases at V and 2 bases at J, with 1 base between the two ends. This CDR3 comprises 10 residues. The DNA for the CDR3 is TGTGCCAGCTCTCAAGAGACCCAGTACTTC. It codes for CASSQETQYF.

This chain joins TRBV18 and TRBJ1-1, with TRBD1 matching 10 bases. The CDR3 covers 12 residues. The junction had 0 bases not matched to a gene; V was cut back by 3 bases and J by 8 bases. Germline V gene sequence: CDR1 KGHSH, CDR2 LQKENI. Here the CDR3 reads CASSPGQGEAFF. CDR3 nucleotides: TGTGCCAGCTCACCGGGACAGGGGGAAGCTTTCTTT.

The chain employs TRBV6-6 and TRBJ2-3, with D perhaps TRBD1 (5 bases). The length of the CDR3 is 13 residues. From germline, CDR1 is MNHNY and CDR2 SVGAGI (reference sequence). V was cut by 6 bases and J by 6 bases, with 13 bases left in between. DNA of the CDR3: TGTGCCAGCAGCCCGGCAGGGATGGATACGCAGTATTTT. Protein sequence: CASSPAGMDTQYF.

V gene TRBV7-3 combines with J gene TRBJ2-2; D might be TRBD1 (5 bases). CDR1 and CDR2 from the germline V gene are SGHTA and FQGTGA. V shed 5 bases and J shed 6 bases, with 7 bases lying between them. The CDR3 runs to 12 residues. In DNA, the CDR3 is TGTGCCAGCAGCAGGGGTGCCGGGGAGCTGTTTTTT. Amino acid sequence: CASSRGAGELFF.

The chain has TRBV6-8 and TRBJ2-3; D perhaps matches TRBD2 (6 bases). This CDR3 spans 14 amino acids. Trimming took 5 bases from V and 1 from J, leaving 10 bases between them. Germline loops: CDR1 MNHGY, CDR2 SAAAGT. The CDR3 region is CASSPIAGTDTQYF. CDR3 nucleotides: TGTGCCAGCAGTCCTATAGCGGGCACAGATACGCAGTATTTT.

This chain connects TRBV10-3 to TRBJ1-1; D gene unclear. This CDR3 has 12 residues. CDR1 and CDR2 from the germline V gene are ENHRY and SYGVKD. Trimming removed 5 bases at V and 10 bases at J, with 14 bases between. The CDR3 protein is CAISSGPGGAFF. For the CDR3, the DNA is TGTGCCATCAGTTCGGGCCCAGGTGGAGCTTTCTTT.

This chain uses TRBV20-1 with TRBJ2-3; no reliable D call. CDR3 length: 14 residues. Germline V gene lookup returns CDR1 DFQATT and CDR2 SNEGSKA (reference sequence). Trimming took off 6 bases at V and 0 bases at J, with 13 bases between the two ends. The CDR3 DNA reads TGCAGTGCCGAACGGACGATCAGCACAGATACGCAGTATTTT. It yields the protein CSAERTISTDTQYF.

V gene TRBV2 combines with J gene TRBJ1-2; D remains ambiguous. V dropped 1 base and J dropped 4 bases, with 7 bases sitting between them. Germline V gene lookup returns CDR1 SNHLY and CDR2 FYNNEI. The CDR3 has 13 amino acids. CDR3 residues: CASSEVTPYGYTF. The CDR3 nucleotides read TGTGCCAGCAGTGAAGTAACGCCCTATGGCTACACCTTC.

V gene TRBV5-1 combines with J gene TRBJ2-1; tentative D call: TRBD2 (6 bases). Trimming removed 2 bases from V and 7 bases from J, with 13 bases in between. Germline V gives CDR1 SGHRS, CDR2 YFSETQ. The CDR3 loop spans 14 amino acids. The CDR3 is CASSFGGPGNEQFF. The DNA for the CDR3 is TGCGCCAGCAGCTTCGGAGGGCCAGGAAATGAGCAGTTCTTC.

This clonotype was picked up one time. This chain joins TRBV6-5 and TRBJ2-7; 10 positions agree with TRBD2. V shed 2 bases and J 4 bases; nucleotides not matched to a gene: 2. Germline CDR1 and CDR2: MNHEY and SVGAGI. This CDR3 comprises 14 residues. The CDR3 here is CASSYQRGGYEQYF. The CDR3 DNA is TGTGCCAGCAGTTACCAGCGGGGGGGTTACGAGCAGTACTTC.